This TCR beta chain emerged from a study of early T cells in non-severe SARS-CoV-2 infection. For the study at large: The chains were unpaired, and the sequenced material was bulk RNA from unsorted whole blood. Whole-study findings and limits: Matching results from VDJdb favored anti-spike CD8 responses, leaving private and CD4 specificities undetected.

Unique molecular identifiers were attached to individual cDNA molecules. Via MiXCR, TCRdb re-called the 5' RACE reads, giving one row per CDR3 protein. The sample has 42,000 or so distinct CDR3 sequences; roughly 12% are singletons. There are 15 residues in the CDR3. Germline V gene data show CDR1 as SGDLS and CDR2 as YYNGEE. V lost 4 bases, J lost 5 bases, and 7 bases stayed unmatched. This clonotype was detected a few times. What it binds is not known. The receptor's source is an adult who was a healthcare worker with PCR-confirmed SARS-CoV-2 infection or an uninfected control (not recorded which). Sequences were obtained from whole blood. The rearrangement links TRBV9 to TRBJ2-2; 8 positions match TRBD1. The CDR3 is CASSHDRGGTGELFF. The CDR3 DNA sequence: TGTGCCAGCAGCCATGACAGGGGAGGTACCGGGGAGCTGTTTTTT.